Listed below are T cell receptor beta chains from one sample, sequenced in a study of OX40 agonist ivuxolimab in advanced cancers. Data came from immunoSEQ multiplex PCR; TCRdb stores just in-frame clones and leaves some out. The sample has 60,000 or so clones; about 86% are singletons. Source: CD4+ or CD8+ T cells sorted from blood, taken in a trial of the OX40 agonist ivuxolimab. Every receptor here comes from an adult with an advanced solid tumor such as melanoma, head and neck, liver or kidney cancer. The CDR3 runs from the conserved cysteine through the conserved F or W. Size tells how often a clone was seen (once, few, many) or the class of an expanded clone, and some rows leave it out.

size: -
J: TRBJ2-3
length: 13
V: TRBV29-1
CDR3: CSVAPDSTDTQYF

size: -
J: TRBJ2-5
length: 17
V: TRBV4-1
CDR3: CASSQIDMGLAGGSQYF

size: -
J: TRBJ1-5
length: 15
V: TRBV30
CDR3: CACSSITFRNQPQHF

size: -
J: TRBJ1-5
length: 15
V: TRBV7-8
CDR3: CASSLVSNSNQPQHF

size: -
J: TRBJ1-3
length: 16
V: TRBV2
CDR3: CASSEGRLISGNTIYF

size: -
J: TRBJ1-6
length: 17
V: TRBV5-4
CDR3: CASSKGQDRSYNSPLHF

size: -
J: TRBJ2-7
length: 16
V: TRBV6-5
CDR3: CASSYFSGTVPYEQYF

size: once
J: TRBJ2-7
length: 14
V: TRBV5-1
CDR3: CASSTGTNSYEQYF

size: -
J: TRBJ2-1
length: 15
V: TRBV4-2
CDR3: CASSPRQGAWNEQFF

size: -
J: TRBJ1-5
length: 13
V: TRBV28
CDR3: CASRIFSNQPQHF

size: once
J: TRBJ2-1
length: 16
V: TRBV10-3
CDR3: CAISDTGHYSYNEQFF

size: -
J: TRBJ1-6
length: 17
V: TRBV10-2
CDR3: CASRAGSGPGGNSPLHF

size: few
J: TRBJ2-2
length: 14
V: TRBV5-1
CDR3: CASSGDPWTGELFF

size: -
J: TRBJ2-7
length: 14
V: TRBV11-2
CDR3: CASSLGQASFEQYF

size: once
J: TRBJ2-5
length: 15
V: TRBV9
CDR3: CASSVSLAAQETQYF

size: -
J: TRBJ1-2
length: 15
V: TRBV7-2
CDR3: CASSPVSGSLGGYTF

size: once
J: TRBJ1-4
length: 15
V: TRBV28
CDR3: CASSPHRSYNEKLFF

size: -
J: TRBJ2-6
length: 13
V: TRBV9
CDR3: CASSLAGANVLTF

size: -
J: TRBJ2-2
length: 17
V: TRBV19
CDR3: CASKPIGVILGAGELFF

size: few
J: TRBJ2-7
length: 16
V: TRBV2
CDR3: CASVGQGSLYASEQYF